The source of this T cell receptor (beta chain) is a study of graft-versus-host responses after intestinal transplantation. Study information: Those transplanted obtained multivisceral, liver-intestinal, or isolated intestinal grafts. General study results and limits: Individuals carrying graft-donor T cell macrochimerism showed high graft-versus-host to host-versus-graft clonal ratios in allografts.

V shed 3 bases and J 5 bases; nucleotides not matched to a gene: 11. The CDR3 contains 16 residues. CDR1 and CDR2 from the germline V gene are MNHNS and SASEGT. Using immunoSEQ multiplex PCR, the repertoire was profiled, and TCRdb retains in-frame clones only, with some absent. The sample lists nearly 100,000 clones, 80% to 95% seen once, with 16% in the top ten. This clone was counted only a few times. Antigen specificity is unknown. Material: PBMCs, obtained approximately 420 days after intestinal transplant. J is TRBJ1-2 and V is TRBV6-1, with 8 bases lining up with TRBD1. The TCR was taken from a human patient who received an intestinal transplant, so some T cells may come from the graft donor. This CDR3 reads CASSERQGMRAYGYTF. The CDR3 coding sequence is TGTGCCAGCAGTGAGCGACAGGGGATGAGGGCTTATGGCTACACCTTC.